These 22 T cell receptor beta chains were all obtained from the same sample, sequenced in a study of Ad26.COV2.S vaccination and SARS-CoV-2 variants. Here immunoSEQ multiplex PCR was the method, and the copy in TCRdb shows in-frame clones only, minus some. The data show under 300,000 clones, roughly 85% seen once. Noted treatment: around 19 received Ad26.COV2.S at low or high dose, single or two shots; about 5 received placebo; per-sample allocation not given. Sampling was performed 63 days after the first vaccine or placebo injection. The source material was peripheral blood, sampled in a trial of Ad26.COV2.S vaccine versus placebo. These receptors were collected from a person between 18 and 60 years old who received the Ad26.COV2.S COVID-19 vaccine or a placebo.

The table lists this clone with a few counts. V gene TRBV21-1 combines with J gene TRBJ2-7; the table gives TRBD2 as D, unverified against the DNA. TRBV21-1 is termed a pseudogene. The CDR3 is 14 amino acids. The CDR3, as DNA: TGTGCTAGCAGCCCCTTACTAGCGGCCTACGAGCAGTACTTC. Its translation: CASSPLLAAYEQYF.

CDR3 loop: CASRPGLAGGHSEQFF. The DNA for the CDR3 is TGTGCCAGCAGACCAGGACTAGCGGGGGGGCATAGTGAGCAGTTCTTC. The chain recombines TRBV7-9 with TRBJ2-1; 15 bases are a match to TRBD2. This CDR3 has 16 residues. After removal of 6 bases from V and 9 bases from J, the junction contained 9 bases not matched to a gene. In germline, CDR1 is SEHNR, CDR2 FQNEAQ (reference sequence).

The chain combines TRBV6-5 with TRBJ1-1; 11 positions agree with TRBD1. V was pared by 6 bases and J by 7 bases, with 7 bases of the junction left unmatched. The CDR3 loop spans 14 amino acids. In germline, CDR1 is MNHEY, CDR2 SVGAGI. CDR3 loop: CASSRDRGFGEAFF. CDR3 in DNA: TGTGCCAGCAGCCGGGACAGGGGGTTCGGTGAAGCTTTCTTT.

CDR3 region: CASSMAGGPSGANVLTF. The CDR3 nucleotides are TGTGCCAGTAGTATGGCAGGGGGACCTTCTGGGGCCAACGTCCTGACTTTC. The chain couples TRBV19 to TRBJ2-6, with TRBD1 matching 7 bases. This CDR3 has 17 residues. The junction had 6 bases not matched to a gene; V was cut back by 3 bases and J by 1 base. Germline lookup yields CDR1 LNHDA and CDR2 SQIVND (reference sequence).

The chain uses TRBV7-9 and TRBJ1-2; D ambiguous. Germline CDR1 reads SEHNR; CDR2 reads FQNEAQ (reference sequence). CDR3 length: 12 residues. V gave up 1 base and J gave up 5 bases, with 5 bases separating them. The CDR3 sequence: CASSLVGYGYTF. The DNA for the CDR3 is TGTGCCAGCAGCTTAGTTGGTTATGGCTACACCTTC.

CDR3 DNA: TGTGCCAGCAGCCAAGGAGTCCCGAACAATCAGCCCCAGCATTTT. Translating gives CASSQGVPNNQPQHF. V and J are TRBV3-1 (or the pseudogene TRBV3-2) and TRBJ1-5; D gene uncertain. V was cut by 1 base and J by 3 bases, with 10 bases left in between. This CDR3 has 15 amino acids. The germline V gene has CDR1 LGHDT and CDR2 YNNKEL (reference sequence).

The CDR3 DNA follows: TGTGCCAGCAGCCCCGGACTAGCGGGATTGGGGAGGAACACCGGGGAGCTGTTTTTT. It is translated as CASSPGLAGLGRNTGELFF. The V gene is TRBV7-9, the J gene TRBJ2-2, with 12 bases lining up with TRBD2. The J segment lost 1 base and the V segment lost 5 bases, leaving 11 bases of the junction unmatched. CDR1 is SEHNR and CDR2 is FQNEAQ in the germline V gene (reference sequence). The CDR3 has 19 residues.

The rearrangement links TRBV18 to TRBJ2-7; D possibly corresponds to TRBD1 (6 bases). V lost 1 base and J 7 bases, leaving 23 bases between the germline ends. This CDR3 has 17 residues. Germline-derived CDR1 and CDR2 are KGHSH and LQKENI. CDR3 amino acids: CASSPLKGQYLLLEQYV. In nucleotides, the CDR3 is TGTGCCAGCTCACCACTAAAAGGACAGTATCTCCTACTAGAGCAGTACGTC.

The chain carries TRBV27 and TRBJ1-6; D is uncertain. The CDR3 totals 15 residues. V was trimmed by 6 bases and J by 0 bases, leaving 9 bases between them. Germline loops: CDR1 MNHEY, CDR2 SMNVEV (reference sequence). This chain's CDR3 is CASRPESSYNSPLHF. The CDR3 region has the DNA TGTGCCAGCAGACCAGAGAGCTCCTATAATTCACCCCTCCACTTT.

The chain is built from TRBV14 and TRBJ1-2; D is unclear. The V gene lost 3 bases and the J gene lost 4 bases, with 9 bases spanning the gap. Germline V gene lookup returns CDR1 SGHDN and CDR2 FVKESK. The CDR3 covers 13 residues. CDR3 nucleotides: TGTGCCAGCAGCCAGGGGATCCTCTATGGCTACACCTTC. This codes for CASSQGILYGYTF.

For this clone: Other DNA sequences in this sample translate to the same CDR3. The V call is TRBV7-2, the J call TRBJ1-1, with D possibly being TRBD1 (6 bases). The length of the CDR3 is 14 residues. CDR1 and CDR2 (germline): SGHTA, FQGNSA. The ends were cut back, 0 bases at V and 1 base at J, with 6 bases in the middle. The CDR3 is CASSLAGGNTEAFF. The CDR3 DNA reads as TGTGCCAGCAGCTTAGCAGGGGGGAACACTGAAGCTTTCTTT. Full variable domain (outside the CDR3, taken from reference TRBV7-2 and TRBJ1-1): GAGVSQSPSNKVTEKGKDVELRCDPISGHTALYWYRQSLGQGLEFLIYFQGNSAPDKSGLPSDRFSAERTGGSVSTLTIQRTQQEDSAVYLCASSLAGGNTEAFFGQGTRLTVV.

Comments on this clone: Compared with germline, one end of the junction differs, possibly owing to a read error. V gene TRBV6-5 combines with J gene TRBJ1-1; possibly TRBD1 for D (6 bases). The CDR3 sequence is 15 residues long. The germline V gene has CDR1 MNHEY and CDR2 SVGAGI. Written as DNA, the CDR3 is TGTGCCAGCAGTAACTCACAGGGAGGGAACACTGAAGCTTTCTTT. It specifies CASSNSQGGNTEAFF.

This clone was counted a single time. J is TRBJ1-2 and V is TRBV4-2; 9 positions agree with TRBD1. Looked up from germline, CDR1 is LGHNA and CDR2 is YNFKEQ. V was clipped by 1 base and J by 8 bases; unmatched bases: 8. This CDR3 contains 15 residues. Here the CDR3 reads CASSQGAGTGQGYTF. The CDR3 DNA sequence: TGTGCCAGCAGCCAAGGCGCAGGGACAGGGCAAGGCTACACCTTC.

V and J are TRBV9 and TRBJ2-4; 10 bases match TRBD1. V lost 4 bases, J lost 8 bases, and 6 bases stayed unmatched. CDR1 and CDR2 from the germline V gene are SGDLS and YYNGEE. This CDR3 is 14 amino acids long. The CDR3 DNA is TGTGCCAGCAGCCCCCGGACAGGGGGGCACATTCAGTACTTC. This sequence encodes CASSPRTGGHIQYF.

The chain employs TRBV6-5 and TRBJ1-6; weak D call: TRBD1 (6 bases). The CDR3 extends over 15 amino acids. Trimming pared 8 bases from V and 4 bases from J, leaving 15 bases between. Germline values: CDR1 MNHEY, CDR2 SVGAGI. In DNA form, the CDR3 reads TGTGCCAGCGGGGGGGCGGGCGGTTATAATTCACCCCTCCACTTT. Its protein is CASGGAGGYNSPLHF.

V gene TRBV7-3 combines with J gene TRBJ2-2, with 7 nucleotides matching TRBD2. The J segment lost 6 bases and the V segment lost 4 bases, leaving 8 bases of the junction unmatched. The CDR3 has 15 residues. Germline CDR1 reads SGHTA; CDR2 reads FQGTGA. CDR3 protein: CASSSGASGAGELFF. In DNA form, the CDR3 reads TGTGCCAGCAGCTCCGGGGCTAGCGGCGCCGGGGAGCTGTTTTTT.

V and J are TRBV19 and TRBJ2-1; D gene unclear. The CDR3 runs 13 residues. Germline V gene data show CDR1 as LNHDA and CDR2 as SQIVND (reference sequence). The V end lost 6 bases, the J end lost 3 bases, and 9 bases lay between the germline ends. The CDR3 is CASSKYSYNEQFF. The CDR3 DNA reads TGTGCCAGTAGCAAGTATAGCTACAATGAGCAGTTCTTC.

The chain joins TRBV7-2 to TRBJ2-3; D is possibly TRBD2 (6 bases). V was shortened by 7 bases and J by 2 bases, with 13 bases between the two germline ends. CDR1 and CDR2 from the germline V gene are SGHTA and FQGNSA. This CDR3 spans 14 amino acids. The CDR3 loop reads CASNGAGFTDTQYF. Written as DNA, the CDR3 is TGTGCCAGCAACGGAGCGGGTTTCACAGATACGCAGTATTTT. Together with reference TRBV7-2 and TRBJ2-3, the CDR3 gives the full variable domain: GAGVSQSPSNKVTEKGKDVELRCDPISGHTALYWYRQSLGQGLEFLIYFQGNSAPDKSGLPSDRFSAERTGGSVSTLTIQRTQQEDSAVYLCASNGAGFTDTQYFGPGTRLTVL.

J is TRBJ2-5 and V is TRBV6-2 or TRBV6-3; 7 bases agree with TRBD1. V was pared by 6 bases and J by 1 base, with 11 bases of the junction left unmatched. The V gene's germline CDR1 is MNHEY and CDR2 SVGEGT. This CDR3 is built from 16 residues. The CDR3 nucleotides read TGTGCCAGCAGCGAGTTTACAGGGACAGTCCAAGAGACCCAGTACTTC. It translates to CASSEFTGTVQETQYF.

The chain links TRBV9 to TRBJ2-1; D call uncertain. CDR1 SGDLS and CDR2 YYNGEE come from the germline V gene. Trimming removed 0 bases at V and 11 bases at J, with 9 bases between. The CDR3 spans 12 residues. The CDR3 loop reads CASSVEWSKQFF. Written as DNA, the CDR3 is TGTGCCAGCAGCGTAGAATGGTCAAAGCAGTTCTTC. The entire variable domain, with the rest obtained from reference TRBV9 and TRBJ2-1, is as follows: DSGVTQTPKHLITATGQRVTLRCSPRSGDLSVYWYQQSLDQGLQFLIQYYNGEERAKGNILERFSAQQFPDLHSELNLSSLELGDSALYFCASSVEWSKQFFGPGTRLTVL.

The V gene is TRBV7-3, the J gene TRBJ2-6; no clear D. With 8 bases removed from V and 0 bases from J, the gap between germline ends came to 8 bases. The germline CDR1 and CDR2 sequences are SGHTA and FQGTGA. The CDR3 contains 14 residues. CDR3 bases: TGTGCCAGCTCTTTGGGCTCTGGGGCCAACGTCCTGACTTTC. Its translation is CASSLGSGANVLTF.

The V call is TRBV5-6, the J call TRBJ2-7; D is uncertain. CDR1 SGHDT and CDR2 YYEEEE come from the germline V gene. V shed 5 bases and J shed 4 bases, with 13 bases lying between them. CDR3 size: 13 residues. CDR3 loop: CASSRPAEYEQYV. CDR3 nucleotide sequence: TGTGCCAGCAGTCGTCCGGCGGAATACGAGCAGTACGTC.